The rows below give T cell receptor beta chains drawn from one sample of a study of regulatory T cells in long-lasting Graves disease. TCRdb passed the multiplex PCR reads through MiXCR, listing each CDR3 protein once. Found here are 430,000 or so distinct CDR3 sequences, over 20% of them singletons; the top ten hold more than 13%. Sequences were derived from peripheral blood mononuclear cells (PBMCs), sampled when the disease was refractory, from a patient treated with antithyroid drugs. The receptor set was obtained from a female donor with Graves disease. Both conserved end residues are part of each CDR3. D genes are given only for firm matches. Clone size is given for some rows only: seen once, a few or many times, or a class if the clone is expanded.

TRBD1	-	TRBV20-1	TRBJ1-4	CSAVRDRGNEKLFF	TGCAGTGCAGTACGGGACAGGGGAAATGAAAAACTGTTTTTT
-	-	TRBV12-3/TRBV12-4	TRBJ2-2	CASSLRQGYAGELFF	TGTGCCAGCAGTTTACGGCAGGGTTACGCCGGGGAGCTGTTTTTT
TRBD1	-	TRBV29-1	TRBJ2-7	CSVTLRGPDEQYF	TGCAGCGTGACCCTCAGGGGGCCGGACGAGCAGTACTTC
-	many	TRBV12-3/TRBV12-4	TRBJ2-5	CASSFSQYQETQYF	TGTGCCAGCAGTTTCTCCCAGTACCAAGAGACCCAGTACTTC
-	-	TRBV18	TRBJ1-2	CASSPGVGNYGYTF	TGTGCCAGCTCACCGGGGGTTGGAAACTATGGCTACACCTTC
-	few	TRBV5-1	TRBJ2-7	CASGTGAYEQYF	TGCGCCAGTGGGACGGGAGCCTACGAGCAGTACTTC
TRBD1	few	TRBV3-1	TRBJ1-1	CASRRNDRVPEAFF	TGTGCCAGCAGACGAAACGACAGGGTTCCTGAAGCTTTCTTT
-	-	TRBV19	TRBJ2-5	CASSSSNSGRGTQYF	TGTGCCAGTAGTTCATCCAACTCGGGCCGGGGGACCCAGTACTTC
TRBD2	few	TRBV19	TRBJ2-1	CASISGGTYNEQFF	TGTGCCAGTATATCCGGGGGGACCTACAATGAGCAGTTCTTC
TRBD1	many	TRBV2	TRBJ1-4	CASKLRTGQNEKLFF	TGTGCCAGCAAGCTCCGGACAGGGCAGAATGAAAAACTGTTTTTT
-	-	TRBV20-1	TRBJ1-5	CSASTDSNQPQHF	TGCAGTGCTAGTACCGATAGCAATCAGCCCCAGCATTTT
-	-	TRBV4-1	TRBJ2-7	CASSLWTAYEQYF	TGCGCCAGCAGCCTCTGGACAGCTTACGAGCAGTACTTC
TRBD1	many	TRBV6-1	TRBJ1-2	CASSPTGGTGGSHYGYTF	TGTGCCAGCAGTCCCACGGGCGGGACAGGGGGTTCCCACTATGGCTACACCTTC
TRBD2	-	TRBV19	TRBJ2-7	CASSWAGRTSYEQYF	TGTGCCAGTAGTTGGGCAGGTCGGACTAGCTACGAGCAGTACTTC
TRBD1	many	TRBV28	TRBJ2-7	CASSLRTGGFDEQYF	TGTGCCAGCAGTTTAAGGACAGGGGGCTTCGACGAGCAGTACTTC
TRBD2	-	TRBV20-1	TRBJ2-7	CSATSGSPYEQYF	TGCAGTGCAACTAGCGGGAGTCCCTACGAGCAGTACTTC
-	many	TRBV5-1	TRBJ1-5	CASSLGQSNQPQHF	TGCGCCAGCAGCTTGGGACAGTCGAATCAGCCCCAGCATTTT
-	-	TRBV15	TRBJ2-1	CATSSSNEQFF	TGTGCCACCAGCAGTTCCAATGAGCAGTTCTTC
-	few	TRBV6-5	TRBJ2-1	CASSWGENEQFF	TGTGCCAGCAGTTGGGGCGAGAATGAGCAGTTCTTC
TRBD1	many	TRBV12-3/TRBV12-4	TRBJ1-5	CASSATGGGNQPQHF	TGTGCCAGCAGTGCGACAGGGGGCGGCAATCAGCCCCAGCATTTT
TRBD2	-	TRBV28	TRBJ2-3	CASSSGTSGSTDTQYF	TGTGCCAGCAGTTCCGGGACTAGCGGAAGCACAGATACGCAGTATTTT
TRBD2	-	TRBV7-9	TRBJ2-3	CASSGTGTRSTDTQYF	TGTGCCAGCAGCGGGACCGGGACTAGAAGCACAGATACGCAGTATTTT
-	many	TRBV28	TRBJ2-2	CASSFGVNTGELFF	TGTGCCAGCAGTTTCGGGGTAAACACCGGGGAGCTGTTTTTT
TRBD2	many	TRBV20-1	TRBJ2-7	CSAIGTRSSYEQYF	TGCAGTGCTATAGGGACTAGAAGCTCCTACGAGCAGTACTTC
-	-	TRBV5-1	TRBJ2-2	CASGLIQINTGELFF	TGCGCCAGCGGCTTGATCCAGATCAACACCGGGGAGCTGTTTTTT
-	few	TRBV6-9	TRBJ2-5	CASSYGFQETQYF	TGTGCCAGCAGTTACGGGTTCCAAGAGACCCAGTACTTC
-	many	TRBV5-6	TRBJ1-1	CASSLLSEAFF	TGTGCCAGCAGCTTACTATCTGAAGCTTTCTTT
-	many	TRBV28	TRBJ2-7	CASSIGGPYEQYF	TGTGCCAGCAGCATAGGGGGGCCCTACGAGCAGTACTTC
-	many	TRBV11-2	TRBJ2-7	CASSAAGKPYEQYF	TGTGCCAGCAGCGCAGCAGGGAAACCCTACGAGCAGTACTTC
-	many	TRBV2	TRBJ2-5	CASTRGETQYF	TGTGCCAGCACCCGGGGGGAGACCCAGTACTTC
-	-	TRBV4-1	TRBJ1-2	CASSLLWGQGGYTF	TGCGCCAGCAGCCTCCTCTGGGGGCAGGGTGGCTACACCTTC
TRBD1	many	TRBV12-3/TRBV12-4	TRBJ1-3	CASSRQGDGNTIYF	TGTGCCAGCAGTCGACAGGGTGATGGAAACACCATATATTTT
-	-	TRBV3-1	TRBJ1-5	CASSQGEDGNQPQHF	TGTGCCAGCAGCCAAGGGGAGGATGGCAATCAGCCCCAGCATTTT
TRBD1	many	TRBV28	TRBJ2-7	CASSTRTGGLDEQYF	TGTGCCAGCAGTACCCGGACAGGGGGCCTGGACGAGCAGTACTTC
-	many	TRBV28	TRBJ2-5	CASNRAGETQYF	TGTGCCAGCAACCGGGCGGGGGAGACCCAGTACTTC
-	many	TRBV15	TRBJ1-2	CATSRDQVGYTF	TGTGCCACCAGCAGAGATCAAGTTGGCTACACCTTC
-	many	TRBV7-9	TRBJ2-7	CASSLGRNEQYF	TGTGCCAGCAGCTTAGGGCGAAACGAGCAGTACTTC
-	few	TRBV9	TRBJ2-5	CASSVGDWGLQETQYF	TGTGCCAGCAGCGTAGGGGATTGGGGGCTGCAAGAGACCCAGTACTTC
TRBD2	many	TRBV28	TRBJ2-5	CASSPGLAGGWETQYF	TGTGCCAGCAGCCCAGGACTAGCGGGAGGTTGGGAGACCCAGTACTTC
TRBD2	once	TRBV10-1	TRBJ2-1	CASSTGTSGDNEQFF	TGCGCCAGCAGTACCGGGACTAGCGGAGACAATGAGCAGTTCTTC
-	-	TRBV28	TRBJ2-5	CASSFGTHGETQYF	TGTGCCAGCAGTTTCGGCACGCATGGAGAGACCCAGTACTTC
TRBD1	many	TRBV27	TRBJ1-1	CASRSDRDYTEAFF	TGTGCCAGCAGATCGGACAGGGACTACACTGAAGCTTTCTTT
TRBD2	-	TRBV9	TRBJ2-2	CASSVGLAENTGELFF	TGTGCCAGCAGCGTAGGTCTAGCGGAGAACACCGGGGAGCTGTTTTTT
-	-	TRBV7-9	TRBJ2-7	CASSLNSLEQYF	TGTGCCAGCAGCTTAAACTCCTTGGAGCAGTACTTC
TRBD2	few	TRBV27	TRBJ2-3	CASSLSSGSSTDTQYF	TGTGCCAGCAGTTTATCTAGCGGGAGTAGCACAGATACGCAGTATTTT
-	-	TRBV5-8	TRBJ2-2	CASSSRSNTGELFF	TGTGCCAGCAGCTCCCGGTCGAACACCGGGGAGCTGTTTTTT
-	many	TRBV12-3/TRBV12-4	TRBJ2-6	CASSLYSSGANVLTF	TGTGCCAGCAGTTTATACAGCTCTGGGGCCAACGTCCTGACTTTC
TRBD2	many	TRBV28	TRBJ2-5	CASSLWGLAGVSEETQYF	TGTGCCAGCAGTTTATGGGGGCTAGCGGGAGTTTCGGAAGAGACCCAGTACTTC
-	many	TRBV28	TRBJ1-2	CASSLFNKNYGYTF	TGTGCCAGCAGTTTATTCAACAAGAACTATGGCTACACCTTC
-	many	TRBV28	TRBJ1-2	CASTTIGRGYDYGYTF	TGTGCCAGCACCACGATCGGGAGGGGGTATGACTATGGCTACACCTTC
-	few	TRBV9	TRBJ1-5	CASGTDYNQPQHF	TGTGCCAGCGGGACGGACTACAATCAGCCCCAGCATTTT
-	-	TRBV12-3/TRBV12-4	TRBJ2-3	CASSFRESRTDTQYF	TGTGCCAGCAGTTTTCGGGAGAGCCGCACAGATACGCAGTATTTT
-	-	TRBV29-1	TRBJ2-1	CSVEEGAVSSYNEQFF	TGCAGCGTTGAAGAAGGCGCCGTGAGCTCCTACAATGAGCAGTTCTTC
-	many	TRBV12-3/TRBV12-4	TRBJ1-2	CASSLVLAPPMGYTF	TGTGCCAGCAGTTTGGTTTTGGCCCCTCCGATGGGCTACACCTTC
TRBD2	many	TRBV12-3/TRBV12-4	TRBJ2-2	CASSLAPTSGVTGELFF	TGTGCCAGCAGTTTAGCGCCGACTAGCGGGGTCACCGGGGAGCTGTTTTTT
TRBD1	-	TRBV19	TRBJ1-6	CASSIGSDRLDSPLHF	TGTGCCAGTAGTATAGGATCGGACAGGCTTGATTCACCCCTCCACTTT
TRBD2	few	TRBV5-6	TRBJ2-7	CASSLGGGRHYEQYF	TGTGCCAGCAGCTTGGGAGGCGGGAGACACTACGAGCAGTACTTC
TRBD2	-	TRBV4-1	TRBJ2-7	CASSQTRAGGPTYEQYF	TGCGCCAGCAGCCAGACCCGAGCGGGAGGACCCACCTACGAGCAGTACTTC
TRBD1	few	TRBV29-1	TRBJ2-7	CSVVGQGYEQYF	TGCAGCGTTGTAGGACAGGGTTACGAGCAGTACTTC
-	-	TRBV5-1	TRBJ2-7	CASSLESGPFYEQYF	TGCGCCAGCAGCTTGGAGTCCGGGCCCTTCTACGAGCAGTACTTC